This T cell receptor beta chain is drawn from a study of memory CD4+ T cells and cytomegalovirus serostatus. Study background: Healthy Belgian adult donors included nine or ten CMV-positive and some 23 CMV-negative people. Study-level points and caveats: Of 150 to 200 reported CMV TCRbeta sequences, roughly 67 were found in memory CD4+ repertoires.

Original data processing: After removing out-of-frame reads, approximately 2.2 million distinct TCRbeta sequences remained. The data were produced by immunoSEQ multiplex PCR, yet TCRdb's version contains in-frame clones alone and is incomplete. That table furnishes V, J and clone size, whereas the DNA furnished D and trimming. This table has approximately 46,000 clones, 60% to 85% appearing once. On this clone itself: The antigen remains unidentified.

Single viable CD3+CD4+CD8-CD45RO+ cells were sorted as the memory CD4+ T cells. The V and J ends lost 0 bases and 1 base respectively, with 9 bases between them. The CDR3 length is 15 residues. Germline CDR1 reads ENHRY; CDR2 reads SYGVKD. Sequencing input: memory CD4+ T cells from blood. The source is an adult in good health and CMV-seronegative. This chain uses TRBV10-3 with TRBJ1-1; D not resolved. CDR3 protein: CAISESEEPNTEAFF. In DNA form, the CDR3 reads TGTGCCATCAGTGAGTCGGAGGAGCCGAACACTGAAGCTTTCTTT.